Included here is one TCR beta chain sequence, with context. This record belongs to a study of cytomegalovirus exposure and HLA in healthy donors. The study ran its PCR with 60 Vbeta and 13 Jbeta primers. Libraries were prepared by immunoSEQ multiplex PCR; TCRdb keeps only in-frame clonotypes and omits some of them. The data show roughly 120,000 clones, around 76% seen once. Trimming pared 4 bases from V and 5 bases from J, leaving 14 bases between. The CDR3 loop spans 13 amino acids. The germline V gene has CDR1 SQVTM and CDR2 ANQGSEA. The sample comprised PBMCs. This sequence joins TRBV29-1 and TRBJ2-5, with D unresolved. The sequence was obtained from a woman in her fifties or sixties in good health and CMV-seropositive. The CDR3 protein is CSVVQYTMETQYF. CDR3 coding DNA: TGCAGCGTTGTACAGTATACAATGGAGACCCAGTACTTC.